A selection of T cell receptor beta chains follows, all from one sample in a study of shared clonotypes between healthy human individuals. Profiled with immunoSEQ multiplex PCR; TCRdb holds only in-frame clones, not every one. The sample includes 1.4 million or so clones, about 98.5% of them seen just once. The sample taken for sequencing was naive CD4+ T cells sorted from blood. Receptors were obtained from a man aged 25-45 years in good health. Both conserved end residues are trimmed from each CDR3. Fields, in order: V gene, J gene, CDR3 protein.

TRBV11-2	TRBJ2-7	ASSLGGSGRREQY
TRBV30	TRBJ2-7	AWTGAHEQY
TRBV7-2	TRBJ1-2	ASSSLTVYGYT
TRBV4-1	TRBJ1-1	ASSPTELNTEAF
TRBV5-5	TRBJ2-7	ASRPLAGSSYEQY
TRBV7-9	TRBJ1-5	ASSPSDRASNQPQH
TRBV28	TRBJ2-7	ASSFQRLAGNRYEQY
TRBV6-5	TRBJ1-5	ASGNDRGQPQH
TRBV28	TRBJ1-5	ASSFGRVVQPQH
TRBV9	TRBJ2-1	ASSSRQGTYNEQF
TRBV7-8	TRBJ2-7	ASSSNPREGLGEQY
TRBV9	TRBJ2-5	ASSGRGRGLETQY
TRBV11-3	TRBJ2-7	ASSFAGNPPTYEQY
TRBV6-6	TRBJ2-7	AAARGPSEQY
TRBV4-1	TRBJ2-7	ASGLTGSFNEQY
TRBV19	TRBJ2-4	ASSMGTIQY
TRBV27	TRBJ2-7	ASSKGRKIPTRQY
TRBV29-1	TRBJ1-4	SVVAGFTNEKLF
TRBV25-1	TRBJ2-3	ASSAATDTQY
TRBV7-2	TRBJ1-5	ASSLDPNQPQH
TRBV21-1	TRBJ2-7	ASSKGQREGSYPSYEQY
TRBV6-6	TRBJ1-5	ASREGQGNQPQH
TRBV7-6	TRBJ2-2	ASSLDVASDGELF
TRBV7-9	TRBJ2-5	ASSLDGARPQQETQY
TRBV7-6	TRBJ2-1	ASSRQTKQF
TRBV10-3	TRBJ2-1	AISDLGGGEQF
TRBV4-1	TRBJ1-5	ASSQDRGGSNQPQH
TRBV28	TRBJ1-2	ASSSPQGGGYGYT
TRBV5-4	TRBJ1-3	ASSLRPGRSSGNTIY
TRBV19	TRBJ2-2	ASSMWTGELF
TRBV18	TRBJ2-3	ASSSLGLAGLQADTQY
TRBV7-9	TRBJ2-2	ASIPGHISSNTGELF
TRBV5-4	TRBJ2-3	ASSLDWTDTQY
TRBV10-3	TRBJ2-3	AIRVTDTQY
TRBV7-6	TRBJ2-5	ASSLASKGTQY
TRBV9	TRBJ1-1	ASSESPIWDTEAF
TRBV6-5	TRBJ2-7	ASSYIGASYYEQY
TRBV19	TRBJ2-1	ASSPVVASGTSSYNEQF
TRBV5-1	TRBJ2-1	ASSLSPGNEQF
TRBV2	TRBJ1-1	ASTKKNTEAF
TRBV5-1	TRBJ2-7	ASSLKTVASYEQY
TRBV18	TRBJ2-5	ASSPRSQETQY
TRBV6-5	TRBJ2-7	ASSYSVLAGTYEQY
TRBV5-4	TRBJ2-7	ASRIDRGKNEQY
TRBV27	TRBJ1-1	ASSKGAGNTEAF
TRBV29-1	TRBJ2-7	SVAKDEQY
TRBV5-1	TRBJ2-3	ASSLIGSGKGTDTQY
TRBV27	TRBJ1-4	ASSRGVRLGEKLF
TRBV29-1	TRBJ2-3	SVGGTITDTQY
TRBV30	TRBJ1-5	AWSVRRGSNQPQH